The present T cell receptor beta chain was sequenced within a study of PD-1 blockade in classical Hodgkin lymphoma. Study observations and caveats: The authors excluded patients who started nivolumab under 1 year after ASCT.

With no exception, relapse followed autologous stem cell transplantation in all patients, and brentuximab vedotin exposure varied. Libraries were prepared by immunoSEQ multiplex PCR; TCRdb keeps only in-frame clonotypes and omits some of them. The sample has around 58,000 clones, about 92% seen once. As regards this clone: Its antigen is undetermined.

Germline V CDR1 and CDR2: SGHNT, YYREEE (reference sequence). Trimming removed 0 bases from V and 8 bases from J, with 17 bases in between. This CDR3 comprises 15 residues. The sequence was collected from a human donor with classical Hodgkin lymphoma. The chain is built from TRBV5-4 and TRBJ1-1; D is uncertain. The specimen comprised peripheral blood mononuclear cells (PBMCs), sampled at baseline. The CDR3 reads CASSLELSALGEAFF. The CDR3 nucleotides read TGTGCCAGCAGCTTGGAACTGTCGGCATTGGGCGAAGCTTTCTTT.